The clone carrying this T cell receptor beta chain was seen only a few times. From germline, CDR1 is DFQATT and CDR2 SNEGSKA (reference sequence). V was trimmed by 8 bases and J by 1 base, leaving 12 bases between them. CDR3 length: 13 amino acids. Using its own MiXCR run on the RT-PCR reads, TCRdb lists one record per CDR3 protein. Seen here are about 700,000 distinct CDR3 sequences, approximately 15% observed once, and the top ten hold roughly 3.9%. Material for sequencing was memory CD4+ T cells from blood. The gene calls are TRBV20-1 and TRBJ2-1, with D possibly being TRBD2 (6 bases). This sequence originates from a female donor in good health, serving as a healthy control. CDR3 coding DNA: TGCAGTCGGGACTCCTGGTCCTACAATGAGCAGTTCTTC. Translation gives CSRDSWSYNEQFF.